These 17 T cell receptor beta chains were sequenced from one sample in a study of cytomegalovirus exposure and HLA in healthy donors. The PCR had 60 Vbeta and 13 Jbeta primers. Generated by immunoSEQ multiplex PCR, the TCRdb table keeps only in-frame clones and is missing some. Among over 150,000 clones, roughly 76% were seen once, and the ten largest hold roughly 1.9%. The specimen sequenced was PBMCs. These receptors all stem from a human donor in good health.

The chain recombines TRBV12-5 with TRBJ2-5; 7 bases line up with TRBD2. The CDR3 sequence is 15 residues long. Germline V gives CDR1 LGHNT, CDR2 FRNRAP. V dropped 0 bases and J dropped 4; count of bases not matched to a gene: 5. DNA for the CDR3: TGTGCTAGTGGTTTGGTATTTGGGAGGGGAGAGACCCAGTACTTC. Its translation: CASGLVFGRGETQYF.

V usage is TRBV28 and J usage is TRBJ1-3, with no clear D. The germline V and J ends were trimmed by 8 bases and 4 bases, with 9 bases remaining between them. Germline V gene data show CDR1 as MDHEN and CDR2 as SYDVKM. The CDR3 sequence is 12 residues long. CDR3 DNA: TGTGCCAGCTCCCCACACGGAAACACCATATATTTT. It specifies CASSPHGNTIYF.

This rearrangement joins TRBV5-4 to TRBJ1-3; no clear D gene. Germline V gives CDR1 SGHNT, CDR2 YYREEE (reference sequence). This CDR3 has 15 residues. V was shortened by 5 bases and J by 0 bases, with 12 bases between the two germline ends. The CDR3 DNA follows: TGTGCCAGCAGTTTCGCAGGCAACTCTGGAAACACCATATATTTT. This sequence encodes CASSFAGNSGNTIYF.

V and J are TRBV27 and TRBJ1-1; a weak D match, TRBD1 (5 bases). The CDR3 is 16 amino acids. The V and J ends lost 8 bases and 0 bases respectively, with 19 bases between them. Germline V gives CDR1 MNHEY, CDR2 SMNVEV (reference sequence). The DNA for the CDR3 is TGTGCCAGCTGCGCCGCCGCGGGGGTCATGAACACTGAAGCTTTCTTT. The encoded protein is CASCAAAGVMNTEAFF.

CDR3 loop: CASRTGAAYGYTF. CDR3 DNA: TGTGCCAGCAGAACAGGGGCCGCATATGGCTACACCTTC. The chain has TRBV6-5 and TRBJ1-2; 7 bases align to TRBD1. Per the germline V gene, CDR1 is MNHEY and CDR2 is SVGAGI. J gave up 5 bases and V 6 bases, and 6 bases lay outside the gene matches. The CDR3 is made up of 13 amino acids.

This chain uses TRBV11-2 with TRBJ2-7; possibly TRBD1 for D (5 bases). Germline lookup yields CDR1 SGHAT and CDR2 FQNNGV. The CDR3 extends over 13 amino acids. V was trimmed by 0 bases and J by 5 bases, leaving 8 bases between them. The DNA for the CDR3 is TGTGCCAGCAGCTTAGATCTCAGGGACGAGCAGTACTTC. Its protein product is CASSLDLRDEQYF.

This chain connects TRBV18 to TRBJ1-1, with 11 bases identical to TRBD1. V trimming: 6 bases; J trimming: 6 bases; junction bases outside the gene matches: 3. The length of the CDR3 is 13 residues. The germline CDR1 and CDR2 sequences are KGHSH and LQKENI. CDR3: CASSDRGRAEAFF. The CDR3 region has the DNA TGTGCCAGCTCGGACAGGGGGCGCGCTGAAGCTTTCTTT.

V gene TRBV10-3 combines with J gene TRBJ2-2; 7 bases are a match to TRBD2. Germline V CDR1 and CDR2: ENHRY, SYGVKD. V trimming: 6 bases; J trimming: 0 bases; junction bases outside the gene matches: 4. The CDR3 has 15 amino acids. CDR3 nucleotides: TGTGCCATCAGCCCGACTAGCCCGAACACCGGGGAGCTGTTTTTT. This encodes CAISPTSPNTGELFF.

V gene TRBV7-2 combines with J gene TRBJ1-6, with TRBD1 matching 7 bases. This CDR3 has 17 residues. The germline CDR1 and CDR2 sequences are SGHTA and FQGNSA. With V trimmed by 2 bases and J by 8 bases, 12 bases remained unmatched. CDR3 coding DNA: TGTGCCAGCAGCTTATCCGACAGGGAGGTTTTTCATTCACCCCTCCACTTT. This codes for CASSLSDREVFHSPLHF.

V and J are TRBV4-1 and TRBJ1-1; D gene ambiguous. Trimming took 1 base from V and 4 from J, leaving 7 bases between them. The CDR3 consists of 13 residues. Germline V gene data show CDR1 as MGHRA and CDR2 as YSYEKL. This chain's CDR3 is CASSQGEFTEAFF. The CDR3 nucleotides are TGCGCCAGCAGCCAAGGGGAGTTCACTGAAGCTTTCTTT.

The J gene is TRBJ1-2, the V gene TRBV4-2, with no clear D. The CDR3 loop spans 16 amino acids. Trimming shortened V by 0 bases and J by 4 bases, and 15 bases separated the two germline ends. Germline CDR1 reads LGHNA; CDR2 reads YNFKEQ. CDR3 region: CASSQDASFFIYGYTF. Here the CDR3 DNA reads TGTGCCAGCAGCCAAGATGCCAGTTTTTTTATCTATGGCTACACCTTC.

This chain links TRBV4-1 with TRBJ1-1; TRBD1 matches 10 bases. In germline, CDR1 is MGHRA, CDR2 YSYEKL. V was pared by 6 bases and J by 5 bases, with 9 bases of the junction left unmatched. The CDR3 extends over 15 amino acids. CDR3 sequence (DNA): TGCGCCAGCAGTTCCCCGACAGGGGGCTTAACTGAAGCTTTCTTT. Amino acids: CASSSPTGGLTEAFF.

The CDR3 loop reads CASSLSPRQPQHF. The CDR3 nucleotides are TGCGCCAGCAGCCTATCGCCCAGGCAGCCCCAGCATTTT. V gene TRBV4-1 combines with J gene TRBJ1-5; unclear D gene. Trimming stripped 4 bases from V and 7 bases from J, with 11 bases between. The V gene's germline CDR1 is MGHRA and CDR2 YSYEKL. The CDR3 covers 13 residues.

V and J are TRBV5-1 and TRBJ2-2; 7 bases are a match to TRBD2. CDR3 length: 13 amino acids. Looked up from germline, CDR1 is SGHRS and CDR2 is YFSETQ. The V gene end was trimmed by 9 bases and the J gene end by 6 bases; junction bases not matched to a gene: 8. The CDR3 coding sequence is TGCGCCACCCCGCCGGGGGGAGCCGGGGAGCTGTTTTTT. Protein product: CATPPGGAGELFF.

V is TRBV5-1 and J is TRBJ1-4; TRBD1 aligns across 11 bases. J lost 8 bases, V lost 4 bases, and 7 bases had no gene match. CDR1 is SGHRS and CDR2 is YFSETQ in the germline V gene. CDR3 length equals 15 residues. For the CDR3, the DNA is TGCGCCAGCAGCAAAAGGACAGGGGGCAGCGAAAAACTGTTTTTT. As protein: CASSKRTGGSEKLFF.

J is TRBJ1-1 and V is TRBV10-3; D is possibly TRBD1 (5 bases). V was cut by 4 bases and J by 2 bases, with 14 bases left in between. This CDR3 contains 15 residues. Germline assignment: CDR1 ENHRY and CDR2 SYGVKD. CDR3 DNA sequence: TGTGCCATCAGTGGACTTTACGACAGCAACACTGAAGCTTTCTTT. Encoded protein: CAISGLYDSNTEAFF.

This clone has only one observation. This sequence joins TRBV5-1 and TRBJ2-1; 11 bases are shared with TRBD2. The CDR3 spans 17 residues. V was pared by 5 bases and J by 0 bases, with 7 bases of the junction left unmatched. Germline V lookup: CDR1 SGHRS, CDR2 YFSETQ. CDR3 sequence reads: CASRRLAGMSSYNEQFF. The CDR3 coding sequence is TGCGCCAGCAGAAGACTAGCGGGGATGAGCTCCTACAATGAGCAGTTCTTC.